One sample yielded the 17 T cell receptor beta chains listed below, sequenced in a study of cytomegalovirus exposure and HLA in healthy donors. The PCR ran on 60 Vbeta and 13 Jbeta primers. Here immunoSEQ multiplex PCR was the method, and the copy in TCRdb shows in-frame clones only, minus some. Found here are approximately 140,000 clones, less than 80% of them singletons; the top ten hold over 8.5%. The source material was PBMCs. The receptors were sampled from a woman between 50 and 59 years old in good health and CMV-seropositive.

This clone was detected only once. The chain couples TRBV15 to TRBJ2-3; 9 nucleotides match TRBD2. The V gene end was trimmed by 0 bases and the J gene end by 3 bases; junction bases not matched to a gene: 7. There are 17 residues in the CDR3. CDR1 LNHNV and CDR2 YYDKDF come from the germline V gene (reference sequence). CDR3 sequence reads: CATSRDIASGMTDTQYF. The CDR3 DNA reads TGTGCCACCAGCAGAGATATAGCTAGCGGGATGACAGATACGCAGTATTTT.

Concerning this clone itself: Its ends do not fully match the called genes, so a read error is possible. This rearrangement joins TRBV25-1 to TRBJ2-5; D is uncertain. CDR1 MGHDK and CDR2 SYGVNS come from the germline V gene. The CDR3 totals 11 residues. CDR3: CASRESETQYF. The CDR3 DNA is TGTGCCAGCAGGGAATCGGAGACCCAGTACTTC.

Details on this clone: One end of the junction does not line up with germline, which may come from a read error. This chain joins TRBV7-3 and TRBJ2-7; TRBD1 aligns across 7 bases. This CDR3 is built from 12 residues. Germline V gives CDR1 SGHTA, CDR2 FQGTGA. This CDR3 is CASSPPTGSLSF. For the CDR3, the DNA is TGTGCCAGCAGCCCGCCGACAGGGAGCCTCTCCTTC.

V and J are TRBV15 and TRBJ2-4, with 7 bases aligning to TRBD1. The CDR3 has 14 residues. Per germline, CDR1 LNHNV and CDR2 YYDKDF (reference sequence). Unmatched junction bases numbered 10, after V lost 5 bases and J lost 9 bases. The CDR3 protein is CATSPTGARGIQYF. As DNA, the CDR3 is TGTGCCACCAGCCCAACAGGGGCCAGGGGCATTCAGTACTTC.

The count of this clone is one. V gene TRBV28 combines with J gene TRBJ1-2, with D possibly matching TRBD1 (5 bases). V lost 6 bases and J lost 4, with 18 bases in between. The germline gives CDR1 MDHEN, CDR2 SYDVKM. The CDR3 loop spans 15 amino acids. The CDR3 spells CASSAPTARGYGYTF. CDR3 DNA sequence: TGTGCCAGCAGCGCACCGACAGCAAGGGGCTATGGCTACACCTTC.

The rearrangement joins TRBV4-1 to TRBJ2-7; a possible D gene is TRBD1 (6 bases). CDR1 and CDR2 from the germline V gene are MGHRA and YSYEKL. V was trimmed by 0 bases and J by 3 bases, leaving 15 bases between them. The CDR3 consists of 16 residues. The CDR3 DNA reads as TGCGCCAGCAGCCAAGACTCCGGACAGAGTCGCTACGAGCAGTACTTC. Protein sequence: CASSQDSGQSRYEQYF.

V usage is TRBV7-2 and J usage is TRBJ1-2; D might be TRBD1 (6 bases). The CDR3 spans 16 residues. The germline V and J ends were trimmed by 1 base and 4 bases, with 16 bases remaining between them. Germline V lookup: CDR1 SGHTA, CDR2 FQGNSA. The CDR3 spells CASSLESQGRLYGYTF. The DNA of the CDR3 is TGTGCCAGCAGCTTAGAGTCACAGGGTCGTCTCTATGGCTACACCTTC.

This clone was detected only once. The CDR3 DNA sequence: TGTGCCAGCAGCGCACTCCTCCGGGGTGAGACCCAGTACTTC. This translates into CASSALLRGETQYF. The chain joins TRBV4-2 to TRBJ2-5; D perhaps matches TRBD2 (5 bases). Deletions cut 5 bases from V and 5 bases from J, with 15 bases between. The CDR3 contains 14 residues. The V gene's germline CDR1 is LGHNA and CDR2 YNFKEQ.

CDR3: CASSQVSGLTYEQYF. The CDR3 DNA reads TGTGCCAGCAGCCAAGTATCAGGGTTGACCTACGAGCAGTACTTC. This chain connects TRBV4-2 to TRBJ2-7, with a possible D match to TRBD1 (5 bases). From germline, CDR1 is LGHNA and CDR2 YNFKEQ. V was shortened by 1 base and J by 2 bases, with 12 bases between the two germline ends. The CDR3 has 15 residues.

This clone was seen once. The V gene is TRBV30, the J gene TRBJ1-4, with 7 positions matching TRBD1. This CDR3 is built from 12 residues. Germline CDR1 reads GTSNPN; CDR2 reads SVGIG (reference sequence). The trim removed 8 bases at V and 8 bases at J, leaving 8 bases unmatched. The chain's CDR3 is CAGDRAGEKLFF. In DNA, the CDR3 is TGTGCCGGTGACAGGGCTGGGGAAAAACTGTTTTTT.

This clone was seen only a few times. One junction end does not reproduce the germline sequence, and a read error may be involved. The chain links TRBV4-2 to TRBJ1-1, with 7 bases fitting TRBD1. The CDR3 extends over 13 amino acids. The V gene's germline CDR1 is LGHNA and CDR2 YNFKEQ. CDR3 residues: CASTQEGAAAAFF. The CDR3 bases are TGTGCCAGCACCCAAGAGGGGGCGGCCGCAGCTTTCTTT.

V and J are TRBV7-3 and TRBJ1-1; D call uncertain. V lost 3 bases and J 2 bases, leaving 7 bases between the germline ends. The germline V gene encodes CDR1 SGHTA and CDR2 FQGTGA. The CDR3 contains 13 residues. In DNA form, the CDR3 reads TGTGCCAGCAGCTTCACGGGAAACACTGAAGCTTTCTTT. Protein: CASSFTGNTEAFF.

The V and J genes are TRBV7-2 and TRBJ2-5, with 12 nucleotides matching TRBD2. Trimming took 4 bases from V and 4 from J; bases not matched to a gene: 10. CDR3 size: 17 residues. Germline CDR1 SGHTA, CDR2 FQGNSA. The CDR3 DNA sequence: TGTGCCAGCAGCTCCCTTGGACTAGCGGGGAGCGGAGAGACCCAGTACTTC. Its translation is CASSSLGLAGSGETQYF.

The DNA of the CDR3 is TGTGCCAGCAGCGCGCCTAGCGGGGGGGCCTTCTCGGATACGCAGTATTTT. It specifies CASSAPSGGAFSDTQYF. The chain employs TRBV2 and TRBJ2-3, with TRBD2 matching 12 bases. V shed 6 bases, J shed 6 bases, and the junction held 13 bases outside the gene matches. The CDR3 spans 17 residues. CDR1 is SNHLY, CDR2 FYNNEI, per germline.

This clone was observed a single time. V gene TRBV7-9 combines with J gene TRBJ1-4, with TRBD1 matching 11 bases. J gave up 8 bases and V 4 bases, and 6 bases lay outside the gene matches. CDR3 length: 15 amino acids. Germline V gene lookup returns CDR1 SEHNR and CDR2 FQNEAQ (reference sequence). The CDR3 DNA reads as TGTGCCAGCAGCTCCTACCGGGACAGGGGGGAAAAACTGTTTTTT. This translates into CASSSYRDRGEKLFF.

CDR3 sequence reads: CASSPHRGSSYEQYF. DNA for the CDR3: TGTGCCAGCAGCCCCCACAGGGGGAGCTCCTACGAGCAGTACTTC. The V call is TRBV7-9, the J call TRBJ2-7; 8 bases are a match to TRBD1. Germline V CDR1 and CDR2: SEHNR, FQNEAQ (reference sequence). The CDR3 totals 15 residues. V shed 5 bases, J shed 0 bases, and the junction held 6 bases outside the gene matches.

V usage is TRBV5-1 and J usage is TRBJ2-1; D possibly corresponds to TRBD2 (6 bases). This CDR3 comprises 15 residues. Between the trimmed V and J ends, which lost 4 bases and 6 bases, there was a span of 17 bases. The germline gives CDR1 SGHRS, CDR2 YFSETQ. The CDR3 DNA reads as TGCGCCAGCAGCCCGGGGGAAAGGGCTGCCAATGAGCAGTTCTTC. Amino acid sequence: CASSPGERAANEQFF.